This TCR beta chain was documented in a study of shared clonotypes between healthy human individuals. Notes on the study in general: Sequencing depth was a factor that was expected to affect clonotype sharing among donors.

Trimming removed 3 bases from V and 1 base from J; junction bases left unmatched: 7. The length of the CDR3 is 16 residues. CDR1 and CDR2 (germline): SGHRS, YFSETQ. Sequencing used immunoSEQ multiplex PCR; TCRdb keeps in-frame clones, though not all of them. The sample includes about 2 million clones, approximately 95% of them seen just once. Note on this clone: Its antigen is unknown.

This receptor was obtained from a man aged 18 to 29 in good health. The chain couples TRBV5-1 to TRBJ2-3; the match to TRBD2 covers 8 bases. Material: naive CD4+ T cells sorted from blood. Subset specified: CD45RA+ positively selected. The CDR3 region has the DNA TGCGCCAGCAGCTCCCTCGTAGCGGGGCGCACAGATACGCAGTATTTT. Residues: CASSSLVAGRTDTQYF. The full variable domain, rest sourced from reference TRBV5-1 and TRBJ2-3, is KAGVTQTPRYLIKTRGQQVTLSCSPISGHRSVSWYQQTPGQGLQFLFEYFSETQRNKGNFPGRFSGRQFSNSRSEMNVSTLELGDSALYLCASSSLVAGRTDTQYFGPGTRLTVL.